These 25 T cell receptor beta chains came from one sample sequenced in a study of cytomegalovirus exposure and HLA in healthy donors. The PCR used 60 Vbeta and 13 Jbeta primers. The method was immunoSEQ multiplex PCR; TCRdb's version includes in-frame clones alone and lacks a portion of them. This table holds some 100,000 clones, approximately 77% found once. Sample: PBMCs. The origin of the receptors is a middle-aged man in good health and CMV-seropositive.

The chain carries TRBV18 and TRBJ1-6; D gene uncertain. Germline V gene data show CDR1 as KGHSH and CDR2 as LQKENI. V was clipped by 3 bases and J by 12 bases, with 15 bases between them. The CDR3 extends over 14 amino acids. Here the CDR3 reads CASSPTGEWVPLHF. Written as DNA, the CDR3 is TGTGCCAGCTCACCGACTGGAGAGTGGGTACCCCTCCACTTT.

The CDR3 nucleotides are TGTGCCAGCTCACCACCAACAGGGCAAGCTTTCTTT. As protein: CASSPPTGQAFF. This rearrangement joins TRBV18 to TRBJ1-1; D possibly corresponds to TRBD1 (6 bases). The CDR3 contains 12 residues. The germline V gene encodes CDR1 KGHSH and CDR2 LQKENI. Trimming pared 0 bases from V and 9 bases from J, leaving 8 bases between.

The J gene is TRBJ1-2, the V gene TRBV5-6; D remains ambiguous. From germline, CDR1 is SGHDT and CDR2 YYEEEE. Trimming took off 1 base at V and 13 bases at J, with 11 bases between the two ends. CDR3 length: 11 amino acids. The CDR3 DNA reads TGTGCCAGCAGCTTGTTCGAGGGTTCCACCTTC. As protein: CASSLFEGSTF.

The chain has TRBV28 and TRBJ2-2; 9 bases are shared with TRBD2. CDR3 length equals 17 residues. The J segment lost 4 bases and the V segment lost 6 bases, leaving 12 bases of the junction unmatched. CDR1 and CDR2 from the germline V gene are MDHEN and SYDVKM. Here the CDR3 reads CASSGYSGGYGTGELFF. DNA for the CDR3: TGTGCCAGCAGCGGTTACAGCGGGGGGTACGGCACCGGGGAGCTGTTTTTT.

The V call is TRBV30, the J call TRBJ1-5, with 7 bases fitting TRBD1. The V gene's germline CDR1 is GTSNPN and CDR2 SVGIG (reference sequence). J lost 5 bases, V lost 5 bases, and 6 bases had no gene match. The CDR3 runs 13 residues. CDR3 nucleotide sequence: TGTGCCTGGGGACCGGGACAGTATCAGCCCCAGCATTTT. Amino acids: CAWGPGQYQPQHF.

CDR3 DNA: TGTGCCAGCAGTCAGAACAGGGACGGCTACACCTTC. Translated, it gives CASSQNRDGYTF. The chain combines TRBV7-9 with TRBJ1-2, with D possibly TRBD1 on 6 matching bases. CDR1 is SEHNR, CDR2 FQNEAQ, per germline (reference sequence). This CDR3 contains 12 residues. V lost 6 bases and J 8 bases, leaving 13 bases between the germline ends.

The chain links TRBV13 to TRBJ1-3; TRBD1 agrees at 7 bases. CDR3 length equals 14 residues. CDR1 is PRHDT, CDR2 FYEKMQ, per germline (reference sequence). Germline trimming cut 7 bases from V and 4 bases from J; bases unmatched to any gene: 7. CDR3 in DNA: TGTGCCAGCACCCCGACAGGGACAGGAAACACCATATATTTT. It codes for CASTPTGTGNTIYF.

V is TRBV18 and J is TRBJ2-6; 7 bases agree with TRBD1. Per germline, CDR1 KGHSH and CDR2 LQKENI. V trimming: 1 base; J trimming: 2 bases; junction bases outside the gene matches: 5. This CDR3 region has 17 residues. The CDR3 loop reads CASSPRVDRAGANVLTF. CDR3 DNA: TGTGCCAGCTCACCACGGGTCGACAGGGCTGGGGCCAACGTCCTGACTTTC. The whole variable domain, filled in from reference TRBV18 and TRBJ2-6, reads NAGVMQNPRHLVRRRGQEARLRCSPMKGHSHVYWYRQLPEEGLKFMVYLQKENIIDESGMPKERFSAEFPKEGPSILRIQQVVRGDSAAYFCASSPRVDRAGANVLTFGAGSRLTVL.

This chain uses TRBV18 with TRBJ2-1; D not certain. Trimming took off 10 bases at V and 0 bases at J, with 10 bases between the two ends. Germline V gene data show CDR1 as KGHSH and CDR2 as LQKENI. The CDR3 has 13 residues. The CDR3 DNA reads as TGTGCCACCGCGGCGAACTCCTACAATGAGCAGTTCTTC. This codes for CATAANSYNEQFF.

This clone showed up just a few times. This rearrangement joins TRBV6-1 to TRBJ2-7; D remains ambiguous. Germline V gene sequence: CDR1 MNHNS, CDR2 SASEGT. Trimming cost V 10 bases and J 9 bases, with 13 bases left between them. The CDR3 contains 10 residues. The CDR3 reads CATEVYRQYF. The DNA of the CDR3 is TGTGCCACCGAGGTCTACCGGCAGTACTTC.

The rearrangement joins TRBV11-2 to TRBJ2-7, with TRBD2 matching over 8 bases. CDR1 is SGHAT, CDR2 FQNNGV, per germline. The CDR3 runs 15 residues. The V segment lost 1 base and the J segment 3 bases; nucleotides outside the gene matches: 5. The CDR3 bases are TGTGCCAGCAGCTTAGGAGCGGGAGAGATCTACGAGCAGTACTTC. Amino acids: CASSLGAGEIYEQYF.

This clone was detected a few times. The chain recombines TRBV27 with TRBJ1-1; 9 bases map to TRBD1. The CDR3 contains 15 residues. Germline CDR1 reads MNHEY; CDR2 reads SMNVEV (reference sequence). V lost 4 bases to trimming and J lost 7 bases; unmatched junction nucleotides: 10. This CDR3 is CASSWLGQGINEAFF. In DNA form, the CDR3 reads TGTGCCAGCAGTTGGCTGGGACAGGGAATTAATGAAGCTTTCTTT.

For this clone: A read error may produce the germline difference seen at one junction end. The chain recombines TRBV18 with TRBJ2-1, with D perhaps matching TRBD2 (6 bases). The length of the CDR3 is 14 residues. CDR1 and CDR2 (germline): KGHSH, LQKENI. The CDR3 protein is CASSPRDSSNEQFF. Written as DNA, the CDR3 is TGTGCCAGCTCACCACGGGACTCCTCCAATGAGCAGTTCTTC.

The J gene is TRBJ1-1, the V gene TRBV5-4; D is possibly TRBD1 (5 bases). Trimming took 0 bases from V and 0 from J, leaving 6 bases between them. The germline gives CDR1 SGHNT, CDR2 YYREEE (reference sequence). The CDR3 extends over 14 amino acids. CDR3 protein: CASSLAGMNTEAFF. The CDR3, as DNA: TGTGCCAGCAGCTTGGCAGGGATGAACACTGAAGCTTTCTTT. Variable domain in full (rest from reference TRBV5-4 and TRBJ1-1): ETGVTQSPTHLIKTRGQQVTLRCSSQSGHNTVSWYQQALGQGPQFIFQYYREEENGRGNFPPRFSGLQFPNYSSELNVNALELDDSALYLCASSLAGMNTEAFFGQGTRLTVV.

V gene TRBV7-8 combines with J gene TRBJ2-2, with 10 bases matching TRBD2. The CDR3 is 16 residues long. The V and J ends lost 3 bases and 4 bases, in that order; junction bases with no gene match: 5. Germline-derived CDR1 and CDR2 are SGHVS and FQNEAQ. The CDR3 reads CASSLASGGGTGELFF. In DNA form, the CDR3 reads TGTGCCAGCAGCTTGGCAAGCGGGGGGGGCACCGGGGAGCTGTTTTTT.

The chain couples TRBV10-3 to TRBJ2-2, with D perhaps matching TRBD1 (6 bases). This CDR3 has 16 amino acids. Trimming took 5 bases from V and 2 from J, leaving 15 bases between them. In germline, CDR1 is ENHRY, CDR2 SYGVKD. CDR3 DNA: TGTGCCATCAGTCAACCTACAGGGCGCAACACCGGGGAGCTGTTTTTT. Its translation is CAISQPTGRNTGELFF.

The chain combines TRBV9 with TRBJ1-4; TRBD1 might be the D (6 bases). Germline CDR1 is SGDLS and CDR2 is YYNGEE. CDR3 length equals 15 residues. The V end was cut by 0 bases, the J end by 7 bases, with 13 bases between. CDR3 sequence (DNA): TGTGCCAGCAGCGTAGCTGGGGGGGCAGGTGAAAAACTGTTTTTT. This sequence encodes CASSVAGGAGEKLFF.

CDR3 DNA sequence: TGTGCCAGCAGCTTGACAGCGATTCTAACTAATGGCTACACCTTC. Protein: CASSLTAILTNGYTF. The genes are TRBV27 and TRBJ1-2, with TRBD1 as a possible D gene (5 bases). V lost 6 bases and J 6 bases, leaving 20 bases between the germline ends. The germline V gene has CDR1 MNHEY and CDR2 SMNVEV (reference sequence). This CDR3 is 15 amino acids long.

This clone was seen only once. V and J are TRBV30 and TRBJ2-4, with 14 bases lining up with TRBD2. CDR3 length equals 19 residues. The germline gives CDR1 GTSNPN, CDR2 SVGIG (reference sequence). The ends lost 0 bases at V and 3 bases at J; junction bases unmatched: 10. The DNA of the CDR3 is TGTGCCTGGAGTGTATGGCGTGGGACTAGCGGGGGCGGCAAAAACATTCAGTACTTC. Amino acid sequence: CAWSVWRGTSGGGKNIQYF. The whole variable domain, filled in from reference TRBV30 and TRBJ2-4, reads SQTIHQWPATLVQPVGSPLSLECTVEGTSNPNLYWYRQAAGRGLQLLFYSVGIGQISSEVPQNLSASRPQDRQFILSSKKLLLSDSGFYLCAWSVWRGTSGGGKNIQYFGAGTRLSVL.

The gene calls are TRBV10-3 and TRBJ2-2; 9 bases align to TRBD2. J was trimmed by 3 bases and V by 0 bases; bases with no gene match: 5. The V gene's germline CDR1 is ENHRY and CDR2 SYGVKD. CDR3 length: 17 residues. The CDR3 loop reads CAISESRGRAYTGELFF. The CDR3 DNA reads TGTGCCATCAGTGAGTCTCGCGGGAGGGCCTACACCGGGGAGCTGTTTTTT.

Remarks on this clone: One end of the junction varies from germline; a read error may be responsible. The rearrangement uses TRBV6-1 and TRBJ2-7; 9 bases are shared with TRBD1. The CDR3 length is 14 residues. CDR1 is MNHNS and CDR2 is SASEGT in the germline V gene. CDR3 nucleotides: TGTGCCAGCAGTTTCCCCGGGACAGGGTACGGGCAGTACTTC. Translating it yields CASSFPGTGYGQYF.

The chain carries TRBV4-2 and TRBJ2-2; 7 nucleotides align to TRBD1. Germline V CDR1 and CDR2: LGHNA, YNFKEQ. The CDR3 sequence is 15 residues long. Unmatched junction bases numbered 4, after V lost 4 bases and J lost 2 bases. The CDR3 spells CASSLRDSNTGELFF. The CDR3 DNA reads TGTGCCAGCAGCCTTCGGGACAGCAACACCGGGGAGCTGTTTTTT.

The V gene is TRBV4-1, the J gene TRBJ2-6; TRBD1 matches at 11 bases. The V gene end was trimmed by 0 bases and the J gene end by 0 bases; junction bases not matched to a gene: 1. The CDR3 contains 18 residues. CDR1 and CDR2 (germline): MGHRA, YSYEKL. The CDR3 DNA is TGCGCCAGCAGCCAAGAGGGACAGGGGGGCTCTGGGGCCAACGTCCTGACTTTC. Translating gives CASSQEGQGGSGANVLTF.

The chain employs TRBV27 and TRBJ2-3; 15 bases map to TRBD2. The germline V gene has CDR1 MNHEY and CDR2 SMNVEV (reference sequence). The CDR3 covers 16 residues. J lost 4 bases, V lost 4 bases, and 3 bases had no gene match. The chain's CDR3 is CASSSRTSGGADTQYF. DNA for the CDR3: TGTGCCAGCAGTTCTCGGACTAGCGGGGGGGCAGATACGCAGTATTTT.

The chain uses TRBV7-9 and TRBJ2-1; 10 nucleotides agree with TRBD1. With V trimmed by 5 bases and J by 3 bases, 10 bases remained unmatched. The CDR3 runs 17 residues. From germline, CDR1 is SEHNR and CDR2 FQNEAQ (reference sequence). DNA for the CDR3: TGTGCCAGCAGCCAAACCGGACAGGGGGGCGTCTACAATGAGCAGTTCTTC. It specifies CASSQTGQGGVYNEQFF.